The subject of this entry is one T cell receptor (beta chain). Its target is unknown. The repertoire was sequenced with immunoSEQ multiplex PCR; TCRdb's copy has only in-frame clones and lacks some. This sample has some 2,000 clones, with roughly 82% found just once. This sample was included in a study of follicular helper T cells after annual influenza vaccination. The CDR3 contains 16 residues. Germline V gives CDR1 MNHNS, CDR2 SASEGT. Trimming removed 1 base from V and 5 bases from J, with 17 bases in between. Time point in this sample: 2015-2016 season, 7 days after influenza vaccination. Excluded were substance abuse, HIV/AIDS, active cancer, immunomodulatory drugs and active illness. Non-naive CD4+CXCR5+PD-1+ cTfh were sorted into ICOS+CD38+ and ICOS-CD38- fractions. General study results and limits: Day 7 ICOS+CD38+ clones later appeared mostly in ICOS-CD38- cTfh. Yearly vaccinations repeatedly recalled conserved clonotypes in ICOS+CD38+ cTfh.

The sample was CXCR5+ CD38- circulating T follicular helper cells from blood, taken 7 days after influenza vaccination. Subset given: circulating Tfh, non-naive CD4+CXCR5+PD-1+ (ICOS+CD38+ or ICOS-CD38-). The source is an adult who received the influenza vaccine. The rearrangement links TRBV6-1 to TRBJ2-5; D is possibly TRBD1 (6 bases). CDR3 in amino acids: CASSEGTSGARETQYF. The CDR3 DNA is TGTGCCAGCAGTGAAGGAACCTCAGGGGCTCGGGAGACCCAGTACTTC.